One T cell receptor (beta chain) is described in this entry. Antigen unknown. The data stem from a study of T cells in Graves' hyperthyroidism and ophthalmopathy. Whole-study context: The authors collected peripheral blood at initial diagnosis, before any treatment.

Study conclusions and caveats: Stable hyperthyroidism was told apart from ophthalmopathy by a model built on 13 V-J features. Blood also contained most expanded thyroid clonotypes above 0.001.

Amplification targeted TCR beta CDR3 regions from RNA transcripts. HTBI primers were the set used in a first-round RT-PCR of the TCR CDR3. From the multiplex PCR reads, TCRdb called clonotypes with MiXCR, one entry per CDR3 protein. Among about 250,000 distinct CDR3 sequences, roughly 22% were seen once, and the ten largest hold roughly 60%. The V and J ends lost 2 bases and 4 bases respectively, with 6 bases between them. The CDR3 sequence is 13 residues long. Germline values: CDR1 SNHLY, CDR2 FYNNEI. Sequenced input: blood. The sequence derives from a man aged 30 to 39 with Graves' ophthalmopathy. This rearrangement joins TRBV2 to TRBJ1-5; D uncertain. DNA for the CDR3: TGTGCCAGCAGTGAACGGGAGAATCAGCCCCAGCATTTT. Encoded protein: CASSERENQPQHF.